Included here is one T cell receptor (beta chain) sequence, with context. Its matching antigen is unknown. Noted time point: patch test 3, about 24 weeks after DPC sensitization. Treatment in this sample: therapeutic diphenylcyclopropenone sensitization with weekly scalp DPC. This entry comes from a study of human T cells and chemical hapten exposure. In the study overall: A 2 cm by 2 cm inner upper arm patch received 2% DPC for sensitization. General observations from the study: In the PT1 data, expanded TCR counts showed a positive correlation with patch test score. It should be noted that donors had alopecia, so their immune response may differ from healthy people's. Sensitizing with DPC caused no change in TCRs above 1 in 1000 frequency.

TCRdb used MiXCR to reprocess the RACE reads, holding one entry per CDR3 protein. This sample has approximately 71,000 distinct CDR3 sequences; 8.5% to 14% occur once, and the top ten carry roughly 1.4%. Per germline, CDR1 SNHLY and CDR2 FYNNEI. Deletions cut 7 bases from V and 10 bases from J, with 17 bases between. This CDR3 has 14 residues. J is TRBJ1-6 and V is TRBV2; D possibly corresponds to TRBD1 (5 bases). Sample: whole blood, taken in connection with sensitization to the hapten diphenylcyclopropenone (DPC). The sequence came from a woman between 50 and 59 years old with alopecia areata. Some clones in this sample may be carry-over from other donors' samples. Written as DNA, the CDR3 is TGTGCCAGCACCTCAGGGAGCCTCAACTCACCCCTCCACTTT. Translated, it gives CASTSGSLNSPLHF.